This T cell receptor (beta chain) was profiled in a study of blood T cell repertoires in COVID-19. The germline V and J ends were trimmed by 1 base and 4 bases, with 10 bases remaining between them. This CDR3 has 14 residues. Germline CDR1 is SEHNR and CDR2 is FQNEAQ (reference sequence). Only in-frame clones appear in the TCRdb table, and some are missing; sequencing was by immunoSEQ multiplex PCR. Of about half a million clones in the sample, roughly nine tenths are singletons; the top ten hold roughly 8.5%. Input material: PBMCs or T cells enriched from blood (not recorded which). The clonotype comes from a woman aged 60-75 years who had recovered from COVID-19. V usage is TRBV7-9 and J usage is TRBJ1-2; D call uncertain. The DNA of the CDR3 is TGTGCCAGCAGCTTAGAGGCAGCGGTCTATGGCTACACCTTC. The encoded protein is CASSLEAAVYGYTF.